Listed below are T cell receptor beta chains from one sample, sequenced in a study of graft-versus-host responses after intestinal transplantation. These TCRs' antigens remain unknown. Assay: immunoSEQ multiplex PCR; the TCRdb copy retains only in-frame clones and omits some. Of under 150,000 clones detected, about 92% appear once; the ten largest clones hold over 0.15%. The sample was unstimulated CD4+ T cells sorted from spleen or lymph node cells, taken before intestinal transplant. Source of these receptors: a human donor who received an intestinal transplant. The CDR3 runs from the conserved cysteine through the conserved F or W.

v_call,j_call,cdr3_aa
TRBV9,TRBJ2-3,CASSVGEGGSDTQYF
TRBV4-1,TRBJ1-1,CASSQAVTDTEAFF
TRBV27,TRBJ2-5,CASSPGGGQTQYF
TRBV5-4,TRBJ1-2,CASSLQGNYGYTF
TRBV6-5,TRBJ2-3,CASSYRGASADTQYF
TRBV27,TRBJ2-7,CASRGGPSYEQYF
TRBV5-3,TRBJ1-1,CARSHDTEAFF
TRBV9,TRBJ1-4,CASSSDATNEKLFF
TRBV5-8,TRBJ1-4,CASSQIVGTWGEKLFF
TRBV15,TRBJ1-5,CATSRRDQPQHF
TRBV6-5,TRBJ2-5,CASREQGKETQYF
TRBV5-5,TRBJ1-6,CASIESGTVNSPLHF
TRBV10-3,TRBJ2-2,CATTLGRNTGELFF
TRBV12-5,TRBJ1-6,CASGIDNSPLHF
TRBV30,TRBJ1-1,CAWSPQGGAFF
TRBV7-9,TRBJ1-2,CASSPWVGSNYGYTF
TRBV19,TRBJ1-5,CASSPRTGTFLLSQHF
TRBV6-1,TRBJ1-1,CASRSTYTEAFF
TRBV19,TRBJ1-2,CASSILGGQPYYGYTF
TRBV5-1,TRBJ1-6,CASSPGTGSDSPLHF
TRBV19,TRBJ1-3,CASRDRARNTIYF
TRBV2,TRBJ2-7,CASQAPGQGNYEQYF
TRBV7-9,TRBJ1-1,CASSFGTAATEAFF
TRBV6-1,TRBJ1-6,CASTPRGSYNSPLHF
TRBV7-6,TRBJ2-7,CASSPSGGGYEQYF
TRBV9,TRBJ2-5,CASSVSRTQETQYF
TRBV2,TRBJ2-1,CASSVLTSGGYNEQFF
TRBV27,TRBJ1-4,CASKPRDRAATNEKLFF
TRBV7-3,TRBJ1-6,CASSKARYDSPLHF
TRBV5-1,TRBJ2-5,CASSFSSGGSETQYF
TRBV9,TRBJ2-3,CASSVATWVADTQYF
TRBV2,TRBJ1-2,CASSESPTRGGYTF
TRBV29-1,TRBJ1-2,CSVIGGDYGYTF
TRBV10-1,TRBJ1-1,CASSAGQGITFF
TRBV2,TRBJ1-2,CASSTGDGYTF
TRBV30,TRBJ1-3,CAWMRGGGNTIYF
TRBV10-3,TRBJ2-1,CAISESTYNEQFF
TRBV2,TRBJ1-3,CASSEGGVFGNTIYF
TRBV12-5,TRBJ1-6,CASGEGQDNSPLHF
TRBV4-1,TRBJ2-2,CASSAGQGVPTGELFF
TRBV14,TRBJ1-2,CASSPTGSYGYTF
TRBV5-1,TRBJ1-1,CASSLIGGNTEAFF
TRBV19,TRBJ1-6,CASSIGGQSYNSPLHF